This paragraph reports one TCR beta chain. The CDR3 spans 14 residues. The J segment lost 6 bases and the V segment lost 5 bases, leaving 7 bases of the junction unmatched. Germline-derived CDR1 and CDR2 are SEHNR and FQNEAQ (reference sequence). The sample originates from a study of Graves' ophthalmopathy and Graves' hyperthyroidism. Investigators amplified TCR beta CDR3 regions from RNA transcripts. The library came from an HTBI-primed first-round RT-PCR and a second-round multiplex PCR. TCRdb redid the calling of the multiplex PCR reads with MiXCR, one entry per CDR3 protein. Of fewer than 600,000 distinct CDR3 sequences in the sample, about 15% are singletons; the top ten hold approximately 9.8%. The starting material, 10 ml of fresh peripheral blood, provided the PBMCs.

The J gene is TRBJ1-2, the V gene TRBV7-9; 9 bases match TRBD1. The TCR sequence derives from a woman under 40 with Graves' ophthalmopathy. The sample consisted of blood. The CDR3 sequence: CASSHRDREDGYTF. Here the CDR3 DNA reads TGTGCCAGCAGCCACCGGGACAGGGAAGATGGCTACACCTTC.